This T cell receptor (beta chain) appears in the sequencing data of a study of tumor-infiltrating lymphocytes in primary liver carcinoma. General study results and limits: Tumor-adjacent and tumor-blood pairs shared a smaller degree of overlap than tumor region pairs. Detection in all five tumor regions applied to only about 7-25% of top clones.

Priming with a constant-region primer yielded TCR beta cDNA from about 510 ng total RNA. Slightly modified ARM-PCR served as the procedure for the TCR beta libraries. These libraries came from three rounds of nested multiplex PCR. PCR rounds one and two used TRBV1-TRBV30 forward primers with a C-beta reverse primer for 10 cycles each. One entry per CDR3 protein, called by TCRdb with MiXCR from the multiplex PCR reads. In the table there are under 90,000 distinct CDR3 sequences, 60% to 75% of which are singletons. Each 20-30 mg portion of unsorted bulk tissue served as the source for co-extraction of RNA and DNA. As regards this clonotype: Antigen specificity is unknown. The junction does not match germline at one end; this may be a read error.

CDR1 is SGHDT, CDR2 YYEEEE, per germline. This CDR3 spans 13 amino acids. The chain has TRBV5-6 and TRBJ1-5; D is perhaps TRBD1 or TRBD2 (6 bases each). The J call may be faulty, since TRBJ2-3 better matches the DNA end. The sequence derives from a middle-aged man with primary liver carcinoma and hepatitis B virus infection. Sequenced material: liver tumor tissue from sampling region 1. Documented subset: tumor region T1, superior pole. CDR3 loop: CVSSLGGRQPQYF. In DNA form, the CDR3 reads TGTGTCAGCAGCTTGGGGGGCAGGCAGCCCCAGTATTTT.